This T cell receptor beta chain came from a study of T cell responses to AZD1222 COVID-19 vaccine (dated by TCRdb to the early 2020s). In the study overall: TCR sequencing was performed for about 250 trial participants, of whom around 210 were given two doses of AZD1222 and 26 were given two doses of MenACWY control vaccine. Enrollment into the trials was organized by age into subgroups of 18-55, 56-69 and 70-plus years, and those subgroups contained roughly 150, 30 and 60 TCR-sequenced participants, respectively.

V is shortened by 0 bases, J by 9 bases, and the region joining them spans 10 bases. The CDR3 spans 14 residues, from the cysteine through the phenylalanine. Solely the CDR3 DNA is kept, with 42 bases framed from the first base. The germline V gene yields SGHDT for CDR1 and YYEEEE for CDR2. The time point label of this sample denotes: about 28 days (+/-7) after the second vaccine dose. AZD1222 recipients with second doses at about 4 weeks or about 12 weeks were pooled, because spike-specific TCR depth and breadth did not differ between schedules. Vaccinee samples were obtained from the UK trials COV001 and COV002, which included a single-blind randomized controlled phase 2/3 trial of AZD1222 (ChAdOx1 nCoV-19) in healthy adults. For TCRbeta chain sequencing, PBMC samples from trial participants were taken at day 0 and at day 28 after the second dose. The CDR3 regions of human TCRbeta chains were analyzed by immunosequencing. Processing in the source paper ran as follows. Repertoire TCRs were matched against a reference library of SARS-CoV-2-specific TCRs generated with the MIRA antigen-specificity platform. Breadth meant the fraction of unique TCRs that were SARS-CoV-2-associated, whereas depth meant the fraction of total T cells that were SARS-CoV-2-associated. Using the MIRA data, each spike-specific TCR was mapped to the spike region that the TCR reacts to and placed in a CD4 or CD8 class. Log10-transformed breadth and depth values were compared by one-way ANOVA with Sidak's multiple comparisons tests. Imported from immuneACCESS, the table was reduced by TCRdb to in-frame sequences with V and J called. These copies leave out some clones; in studies compared against another copy, an unresolved V gene accounts for under half, and the cause of the remainder is not known. V and J calls and clone size are copied from that table; D and trimming were computed from the DNA. Counted in this sample were about 110,000 clones; around 93% of them appeared once. 8% to 9.5% of the sample is in the top ten clones.

Notes on this clone: It has no known antigen specificity. No much larger clone is present one base from it, and per-base qualities are unavailable.

The investigation overall reported the following: Reportedly, close to half of the unique spike-specific TCRs recognized epitopes lying outside the regions that are mutated in the B.1.351 and B.1.1.7 variants. Because no samples from the day 14 peak response were available, repertoires could be characterized only after the peak T cell response. Conclusions about previously exposed vaccinees were limited because only six AZD1222 recipients were SARS-CoV-2 seropositive at baseline. The 56-69-year group was small, and its depth increase did not reach significance, likely because of low power. The vaccine-associated CD4 TCRs covered the entire spike protein, and the dominant responses fell in regions 160-218 and 743-854. Most participants were white British and females outnumbered males, and the authors suggested that clonal diversity may have been underestimated. After two AZD1222 doses, both the breadth and the depth of spike-specific TCRs were significantly higher than at day 0 and than in MenACWY recipients.

This receptor chain uses TRBV5-6 and TRBJ1-6; a confident D gene designation cannot be given. This receptor was identified in an adult who received the AZD1222 COVID-19 vaccine. The source was peripheral blood, collected 28 days after the second AZD1222 dose. The CDR3 reads CASSLVEGGSPLHF. The DNA reads TGTGCCAGCAGCTTGGTGGAGGGAGGTTCACCCCTCCACTTT. With all but the CDR3 taken from the reference TRBV5-6 and TRBJ1-6 genes, the full variable domain is: DAGVTQSPTHLIKTRGQQVTLRCSPKSGHDTVSWYQQALGQGPQFIFQYYEEEERQRGNFPDRFSGHQFPNYSSELNVNALLLGDSALYLCASSLVEGGSPLHFGNGTRLTVT.